The 8 T cell receptor beta chains reported below all come from one sample, sequenced in a study of identical twins' blood T cells (dated by TCRdb to 2013 to 2014). The library was built by means of 5' RACE. Reads for this sample came from an Illumina Genome Analyzer IIx. TCRdb reprocessing: public reads trimmed at Q25 with fastp, clones called with MiXCR, in-frame beta chains kept. For every CDR3 protein sequence, its rows merge into one entry that carries the most common genes and DNA. The sample table lists hundreds of thousands of distinct CDR3 sequences, about 28% of them with a count of one. The ten largest clones add up to about 6% of the sample. The sample was PBMCs. Every receptor here comes from a woman between 18 and 49 years old in good health.

This clonotype was seen a few times. The rearrangement links TRBV5-1 to TRBJ1-1; D possibly corresponds to TRBD1 (5 bases). The V gene's germline CDR1 is SGHRS and CDR2 YFSETQ. The V and J ends lost 4 bases and 4 bases respectively, with 11 bases between them. There are 13 residues in the CDR3. This CDR3 is CASSGGLGTEAFF. CDR3 nucleotide sequence: TGCGCCAGCAGCGGGGGTCTGGGCACTGAAGCTTTCTTT.

This clonotype was recorded once. This sequence joins TRBV6-1 and TRBJ1-2; D unclear. Trimming shortened V by 7 bases and J by 3 bases, and 12 bases separated the two germline ends. The CDR3 is 13 amino acids. Per germline, CDR1 MNHNS and CDR2 SASEGT. CDR3 bases: TGTGCCAGCATCCCCTTTCTCGACTATGGCTACACCTTC. Encoded protein: CASIPFLDYGYTF.

This chain uses TRBV19 with TRBJ1-3; D is unresolved. The CDR3 spans 16 residues. Per the germline V gene, CDR1 is LNHDA and CDR2 is SQIVND (reference sequence). V was pared by 2 bases and J by 4 bases, with 15 bases between. The CDR3, as DNA: TGTGCCAGTAGTATATTCCCCTTCGAGGGAGGAAACACCATATATTTT. Protein product: CASSIFPFEGGNTIYF. Using reference TRBV19 and TRBJ1-3 for the parts outside the CDR3, the full variable domain is DGGITQSPKYLFRKEGQNVTLSCEQNLNHDAMYWYRQDPGQGLRLIYYSQIVNDFQKGDIAEGYSVSREKKESFPLTVTSAQKNPTAFYLCASSIFPFEGGNTIYFGEGSWLTVV.

The J gene is TRBJ1-2, the V gene TRBV19; no reliable D call. Germline CDR1 is LNHDA and CDR2 is SQIVND (reference sequence). CDR3 length: 13 residues. V was shortened by 2 bases and J by 3 bases, with 7 bases between the two germline ends. In nucleotides, the CDR3 is TGTGCCAGTAGTATACAGGACTACTATGGCTACACCTTC. Its protein product is CASSIQDYYGYTF.

The genes are TRBV7-2 and TRBJ2-1, with D perhaps TRBD2 (5 bases). CDR3 length equals 16 residues. Per the germline V gene, CDR1 is SGHTA and CDR2 is FQGNSA. V gave up 1 base and J gave up 2 bases, with 12 bases separating them. CDR3 in amino acids: CASSLGGGLTYNEQFF. CDR3 bases: TGTGCCAGCAGCTTAGGAGGCGGGTTGACCTACAATGAGCAGTTCTTC.

Ten or more counts support this clonotype. The chain joins TRBV25-1 to TRBJ2-4; 14 nucleotides align to TRBD2. The length of the CDR3 is 15 residues. V was pared by 5 bases and J by 7 bases, with 4 bases of the junction left unmatched. Looked up from germline, CDR1 is MGHDK and CDR2 is SYGVNS. Here the CDR3 DNA reads TGTGCCAGCAGTCTGACTAGCGGGAGGGTCAACATTCAGTACTTC. This encodes CASSLTSGRVNIQYF.

The V call is TRBV19, the J call TRBJ1-1, with no clear D. The CDR3 is made up of 12 amino acids. Trimming stripped 2 bases from V and 4 bases from J, with 5 bases between. CDR1 is LNHDA and CDR2 is SQIVND in the germline V gene (reference sequence). Here the CDR3 DNA reads TGTGCCAGTAGTATACCGGCCACTGAAGCTTTCTTT. It codes for CASSIPATEAFF.

V and J are TRBV6-2 or TRBV6-3 and TRBJ1-1; D is undetermined. V gave up 0 bases and J gave up 4 bases, with 9 bases separating them. The germline gives CDR1 MNHEY, CDR2 SVGEGT. The CDR3 consists of 14 residues. The CDR3 region has the DNA TGTGCCAGCAGTTACTCGTCCCGAACCACTGAAGCTTTCTTT. Translation gives CASSYSSRTTEAFF.